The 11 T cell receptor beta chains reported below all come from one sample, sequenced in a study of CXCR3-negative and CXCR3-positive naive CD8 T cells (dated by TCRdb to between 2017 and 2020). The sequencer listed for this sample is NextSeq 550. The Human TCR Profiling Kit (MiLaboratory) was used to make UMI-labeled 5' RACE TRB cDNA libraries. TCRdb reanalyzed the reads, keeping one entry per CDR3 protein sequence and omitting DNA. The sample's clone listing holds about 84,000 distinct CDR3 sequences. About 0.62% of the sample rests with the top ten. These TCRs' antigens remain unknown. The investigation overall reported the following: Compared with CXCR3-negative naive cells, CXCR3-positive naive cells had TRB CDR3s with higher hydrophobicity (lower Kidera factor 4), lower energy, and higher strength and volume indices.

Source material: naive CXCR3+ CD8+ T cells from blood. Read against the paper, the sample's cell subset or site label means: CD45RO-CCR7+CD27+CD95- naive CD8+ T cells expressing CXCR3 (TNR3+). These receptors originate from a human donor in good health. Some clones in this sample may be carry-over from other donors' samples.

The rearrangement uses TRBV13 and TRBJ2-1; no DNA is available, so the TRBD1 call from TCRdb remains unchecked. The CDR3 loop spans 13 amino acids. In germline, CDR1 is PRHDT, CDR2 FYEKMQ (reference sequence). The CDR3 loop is CASSPQGADEQFF.

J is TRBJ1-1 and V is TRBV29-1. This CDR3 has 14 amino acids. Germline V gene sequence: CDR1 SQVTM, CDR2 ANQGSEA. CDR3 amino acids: CSVAQFGGNTEAFF.

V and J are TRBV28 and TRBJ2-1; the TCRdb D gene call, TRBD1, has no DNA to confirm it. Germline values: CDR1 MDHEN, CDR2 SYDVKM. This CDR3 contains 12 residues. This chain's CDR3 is CASSGAYNEQFF. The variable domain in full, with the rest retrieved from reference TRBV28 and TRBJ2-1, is DVKVTQSSRYLVKRTGEKVFLECVQDMDHENMFWYRQDPGLGLRLIYFSYDVKMKEKGDIPEGYSVSREKKERFSLILESASTNQTSMYLCASSGAYNEQFFGPGTRLTVL.

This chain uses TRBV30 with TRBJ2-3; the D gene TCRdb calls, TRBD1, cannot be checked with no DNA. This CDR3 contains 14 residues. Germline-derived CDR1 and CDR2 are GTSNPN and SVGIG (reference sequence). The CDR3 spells CAWRGDRGPDTQYF.

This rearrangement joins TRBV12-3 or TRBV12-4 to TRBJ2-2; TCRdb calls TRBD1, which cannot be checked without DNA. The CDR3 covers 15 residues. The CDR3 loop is CASSLDRPAAGELFF.

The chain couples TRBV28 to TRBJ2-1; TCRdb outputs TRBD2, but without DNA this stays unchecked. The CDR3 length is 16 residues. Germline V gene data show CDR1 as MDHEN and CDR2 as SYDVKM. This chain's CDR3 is CASSLASGRPYNEQFF.

The CDR3 protein is CASSRVGGYEQYF. The chain couples TRBV7-2 to TRBJ2-7; with no DNA, the TCRdb D assignment of TRBD2 cannot be verified. The length of the CDR3 is 13 residues. The germline gives CDR1 SGHTA, CDR2 FQGNSA.

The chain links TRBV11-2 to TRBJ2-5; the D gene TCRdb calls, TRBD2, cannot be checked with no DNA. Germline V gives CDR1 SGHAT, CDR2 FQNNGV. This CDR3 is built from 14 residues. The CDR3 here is CASSFPGLEETQYF.

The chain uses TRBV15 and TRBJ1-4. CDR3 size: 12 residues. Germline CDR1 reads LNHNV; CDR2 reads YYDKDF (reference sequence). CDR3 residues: CATSSANEKLFF.

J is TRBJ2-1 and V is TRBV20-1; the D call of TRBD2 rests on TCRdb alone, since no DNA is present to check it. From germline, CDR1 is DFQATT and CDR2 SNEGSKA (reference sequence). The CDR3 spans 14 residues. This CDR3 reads CSARDLAGHNEQFF.

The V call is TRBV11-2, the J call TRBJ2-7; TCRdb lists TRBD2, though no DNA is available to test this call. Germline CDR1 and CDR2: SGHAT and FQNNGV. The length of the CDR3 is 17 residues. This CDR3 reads CASSLPSFAPEGYEQYF.